This T cell receptor (beta chain) was retrieved from a study of cytomegalovirus exposure and HLA in healthy donors. Whole-study context: Earlier findings included roughly 120 million unique TCR beta sequences obtained from approximately 170 million T cells.

Study observations and caveats: Three of the chains that were CMV-associated were confirmed in vitro to be specific for CMV antigens. A later analysis found TCR association rates differed by HLA locus, highest for DRB1 and lowest for HLA-C. The authors judged a highly shared variant cluster likely a sequencing artifact.

Note on this clone: Its antigen is unidentified.

Primers: 60 Vbeta forward and 13 Jbeta reverse. Assay: immunoSEQ multiplex PCR; the TCRdb copy retains only in-frame clones and omits some. The sample holds 150,000 to 200,000 clones, 80% to 85% seen once. This CDR3 is 15 amino acids long. CDR1 and CDR2 (germline): SNHLY, FYNNEI. The junction had 9 bases not matched to a gene; V was cut back by 6 bases and J by 4 bases. The clonotype was recovered from a woman in her thirties or forties in good health and CMV-seronegative. Sequences were obtained from PBMCs. The chain couples TRBV2 to TRBJ1-1, with 9 bases fitting TRBD1. CDR3 residues: CASSGTGTGLTEAFF. In DNA, the CDR3 is TGTGCCAGCAGCGGAACCGGGACAGGGCTCACTGAAGCTTTCTTT.